This TCR beta chain was identified during a study of sequential checkpoint blockade in melanoma. Documented treatment: randomized to nivolumab then ipilimumab (arm A) or the reverse (arm B). Clones were read by immunoSEQ multiplex PCR, and TCRdb kept only the in-frame ones, dropping some. The sample contains around 5,200 clones, 20% of which appear only once. The TCR was taken from a human donor with melanoma. Specimen: tumor tissue (inferred from file names), collected from a patient given nivolumab and ipilimumab in sequence.

The CDR3 reads CAISESPGRYEQYF. CDR3 in DNA: TGTGCCATCAGTGAGTCGCCAGGGCGCTACGAGCAGTACTTC. The V and J genes are TRBV10-3 and TRBJ2-7; D is perhaps TRBD1 (5 bases). The V and J ends lost 0 bases and 3 bases respectively, with 9 bases between them. Germline V gene lookup returns CDR1 ENHRY and CDR2 SYGVKD. This CDR3 is 14 amino acids long.